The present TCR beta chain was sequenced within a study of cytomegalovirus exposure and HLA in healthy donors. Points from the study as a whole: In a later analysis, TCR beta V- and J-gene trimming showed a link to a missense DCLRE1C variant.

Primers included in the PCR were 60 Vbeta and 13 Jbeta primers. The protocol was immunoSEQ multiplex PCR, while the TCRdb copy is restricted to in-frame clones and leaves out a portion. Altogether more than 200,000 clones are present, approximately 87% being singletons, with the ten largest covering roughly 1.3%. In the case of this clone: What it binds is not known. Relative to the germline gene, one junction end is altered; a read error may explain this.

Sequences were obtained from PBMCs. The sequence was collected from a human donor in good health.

In DNA, the CDR3 is TGTTCCAGCAGCCGTACAGTCTACGAGCAGTACTTC. Translation gives CSSSRTVYEQYF. This sequence joins TRBV7-9 and TRBJ2-7; no reliable D call. The germline V gene has CDR1 SEHNR and CDR2 FQNEAQ (reference sequence). This CDR3 is built from 12 residues.